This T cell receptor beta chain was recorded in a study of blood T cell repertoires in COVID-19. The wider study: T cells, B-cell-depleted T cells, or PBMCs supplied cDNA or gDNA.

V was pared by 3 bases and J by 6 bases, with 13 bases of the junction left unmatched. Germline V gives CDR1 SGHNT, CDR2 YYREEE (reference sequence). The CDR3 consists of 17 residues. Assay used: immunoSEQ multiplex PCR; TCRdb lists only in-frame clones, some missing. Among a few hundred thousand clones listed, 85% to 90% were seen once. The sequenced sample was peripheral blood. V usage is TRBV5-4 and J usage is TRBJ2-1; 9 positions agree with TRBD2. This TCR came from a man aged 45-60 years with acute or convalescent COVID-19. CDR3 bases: TGTGCCAGCAGCTCTCAGGGACTAGCAAGAAGGATCAATGAGCAGTTCTTC. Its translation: CASSSQGLARRINEQFF.